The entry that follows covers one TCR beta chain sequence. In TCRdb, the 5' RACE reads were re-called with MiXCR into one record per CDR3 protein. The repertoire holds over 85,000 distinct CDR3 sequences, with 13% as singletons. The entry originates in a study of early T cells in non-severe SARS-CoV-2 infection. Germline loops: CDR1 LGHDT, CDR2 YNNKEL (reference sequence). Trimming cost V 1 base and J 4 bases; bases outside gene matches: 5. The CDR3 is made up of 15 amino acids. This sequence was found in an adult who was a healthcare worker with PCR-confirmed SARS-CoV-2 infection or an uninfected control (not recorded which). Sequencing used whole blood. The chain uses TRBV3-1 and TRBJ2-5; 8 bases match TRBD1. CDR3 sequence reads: CASSQGLQGVETQYF. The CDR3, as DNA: TGTGCCAGCAGCCAAGGTTTACAGGGGGTAGAGACCCAGTACTTC.